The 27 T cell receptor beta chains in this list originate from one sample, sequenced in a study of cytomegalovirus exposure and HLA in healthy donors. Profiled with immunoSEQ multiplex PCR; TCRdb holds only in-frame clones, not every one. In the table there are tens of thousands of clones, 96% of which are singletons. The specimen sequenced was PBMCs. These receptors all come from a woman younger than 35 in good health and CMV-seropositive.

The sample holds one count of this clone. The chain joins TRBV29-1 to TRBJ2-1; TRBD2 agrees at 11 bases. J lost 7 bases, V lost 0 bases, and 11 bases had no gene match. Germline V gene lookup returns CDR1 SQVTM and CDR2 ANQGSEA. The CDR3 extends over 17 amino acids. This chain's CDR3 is CSVEDHPLAGALNEQFF. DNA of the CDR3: TGCAGCGTTGAAGATCACCCACTAGCGGGAGCACTAAATGAGCAGTTCTTC.

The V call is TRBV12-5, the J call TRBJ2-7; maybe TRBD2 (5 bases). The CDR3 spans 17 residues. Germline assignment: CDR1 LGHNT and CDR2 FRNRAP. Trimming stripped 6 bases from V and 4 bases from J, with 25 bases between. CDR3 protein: CASGLQVIVGSTYEQYF. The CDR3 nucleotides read TGTGCTAGTGGCCTCCAGGTCATTGTGGGGAGTACGTACGAGCAGTACTTC.

In DNA form, the CDR3 reads TGTGCCAGCAGTCCGACTTGGCTGAACACTGAAGCTTTCTTT. Its translation is CASSPTWLNTEAFF. The V call is TRBV28, the J call TRBJ1-1; D remains ambiguous. This CDR3 comprises 14 residues. V gave up 5 bases and J gave up 0 bases, with 10 bases separating them. Germline values: CDR1 MDHEN, CDR2 SYDVKM.

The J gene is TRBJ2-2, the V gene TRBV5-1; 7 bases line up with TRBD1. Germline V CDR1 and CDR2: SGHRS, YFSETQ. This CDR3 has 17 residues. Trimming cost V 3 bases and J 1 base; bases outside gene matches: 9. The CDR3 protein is CASSWGWRTGNTGELFF. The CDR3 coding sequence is TGCGCCAGCAGCTGGGGGTGGAGGACAGGGAACACCGGGGAGCTGTTTTTT.

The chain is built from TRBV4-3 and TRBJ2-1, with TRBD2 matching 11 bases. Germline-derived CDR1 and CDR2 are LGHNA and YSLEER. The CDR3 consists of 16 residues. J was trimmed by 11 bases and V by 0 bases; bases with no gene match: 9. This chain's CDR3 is CASSQDSSGGTKKQFF. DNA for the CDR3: TGCGCCAGCAGCCAAGATTCTAGCGGGGGGACCAAGAAGCAGTTCTTC.

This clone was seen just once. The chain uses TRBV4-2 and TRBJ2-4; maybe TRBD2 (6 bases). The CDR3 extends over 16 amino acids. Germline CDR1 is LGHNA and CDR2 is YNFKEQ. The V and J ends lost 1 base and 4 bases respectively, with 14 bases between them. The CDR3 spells CASSQGGIRAKNIQYF. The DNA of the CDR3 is TGTGCCAGCAGCCAAGGCGGGATCAGGGCGAAAAACATTCAGTACTTC.

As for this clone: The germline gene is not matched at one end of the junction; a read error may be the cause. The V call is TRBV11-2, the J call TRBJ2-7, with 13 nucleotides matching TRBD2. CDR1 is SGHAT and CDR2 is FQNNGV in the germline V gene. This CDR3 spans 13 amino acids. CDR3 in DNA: TGTGCCAGCAGCCCTGGACTAGCGGGAGCCAAGCACTTC. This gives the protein CASSPGLAGAKHF.

The chain's CDR3 is CASSYGTIGNTIYF. CDR3 bases: TGTGCCAGCAGTTACGGGACTATTGGAAACACCATATATTTT. V gene TRBV6-5 combines with J gene TRBJ1-3; D perhaps matches TRBD1 (5 bases). The germline V gene has CDR1 MNHEY and CDR2 SVGAGI. CDR3 length equals 14 residues. V dropped 2 bases and J dropped 3 bases, with 8 bases sitting between them.

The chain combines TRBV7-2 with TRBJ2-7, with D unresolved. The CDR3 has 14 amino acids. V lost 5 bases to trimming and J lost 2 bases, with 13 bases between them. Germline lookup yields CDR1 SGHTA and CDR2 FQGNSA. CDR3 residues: CASSKNSPPYEQYF. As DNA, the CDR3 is TGTGCCAGCAGCAAGAACTCGCCGCCCTACGAGCAGTACTTC.

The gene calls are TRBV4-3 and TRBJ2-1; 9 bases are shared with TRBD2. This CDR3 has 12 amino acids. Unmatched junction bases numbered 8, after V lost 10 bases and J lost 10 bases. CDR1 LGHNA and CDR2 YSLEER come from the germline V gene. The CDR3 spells CATSGTSYEQFF. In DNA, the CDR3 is TGCGCCACATCCGGGACTAGCTACGAGCAGTTCTTC.

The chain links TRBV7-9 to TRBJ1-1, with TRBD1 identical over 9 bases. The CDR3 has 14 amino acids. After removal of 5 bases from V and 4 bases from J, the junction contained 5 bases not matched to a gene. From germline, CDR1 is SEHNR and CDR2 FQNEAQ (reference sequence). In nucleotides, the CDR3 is TGTGCCAGCAGCACGGGACAGGGTGGCACTGAAGCTTTCTTT. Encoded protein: CASSTGQGGTEAFF.

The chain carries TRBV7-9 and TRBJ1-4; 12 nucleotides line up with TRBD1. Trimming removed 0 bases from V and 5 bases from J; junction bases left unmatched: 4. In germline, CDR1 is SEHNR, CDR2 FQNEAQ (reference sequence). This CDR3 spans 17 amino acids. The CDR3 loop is CASSLARDRGLNEKLFF. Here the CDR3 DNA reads TGTGCCAGCAGCTTAGCTCGGGACAGGGGGCTCAATGAAAAACTGTTTTTT.

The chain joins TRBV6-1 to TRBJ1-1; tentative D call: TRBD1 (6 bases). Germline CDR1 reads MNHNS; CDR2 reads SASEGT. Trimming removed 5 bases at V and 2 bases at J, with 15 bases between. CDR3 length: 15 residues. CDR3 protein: CASSTDSSKNTEAFF. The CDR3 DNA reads TGTGCCAGCAGTACGGACAGCTCGAAAAACACTGAAGCTTTCTTT.

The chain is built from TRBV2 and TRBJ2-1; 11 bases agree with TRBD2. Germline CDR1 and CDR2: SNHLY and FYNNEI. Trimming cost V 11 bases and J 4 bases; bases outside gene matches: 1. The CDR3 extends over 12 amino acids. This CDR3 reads CAGTSGYNEQFF. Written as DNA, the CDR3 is TGTGCCGGGACTAGCGGATACAATGAGCAGTTCTTC. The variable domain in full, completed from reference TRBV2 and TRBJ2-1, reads EPEVTQTPSHQVTQMGQEVILRCVPISNHLYFYWYRQILGQKVEFLVSFYNNEISEKSEIFDDQFSVERPDGSNFTLKIRSTKLEDSAMYFCAGTSGYNEQFFGPGTRLTVL.

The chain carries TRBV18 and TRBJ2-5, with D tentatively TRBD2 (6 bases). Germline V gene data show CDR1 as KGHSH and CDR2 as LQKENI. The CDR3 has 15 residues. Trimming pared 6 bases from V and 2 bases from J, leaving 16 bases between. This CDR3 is CASSLLPSVQETQYF. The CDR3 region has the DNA TGTGCCAGCTCTCTTCTTCCTAGCGTACAAGAGACCCAGTACTTC. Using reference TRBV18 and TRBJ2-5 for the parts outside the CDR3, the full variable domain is NAGVMQNPRHLVRRRGQEARLRCSPMKGHSHVYWYRQLPEEGLKFMVYLQKENIIDESGMPKERFSAEFPKEGPSILRIQQVVRGDSAAYFCASSLLPSVQETQYFGPGTRLLVL.

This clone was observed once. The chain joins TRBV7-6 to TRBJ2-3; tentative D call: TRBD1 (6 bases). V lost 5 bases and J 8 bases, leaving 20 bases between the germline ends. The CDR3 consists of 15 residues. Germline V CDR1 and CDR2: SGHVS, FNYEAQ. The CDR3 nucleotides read TGTGCCAGCAGCACAAGTGGGACACGTGGGGGTACGCAGTATTTT. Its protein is CASSTSGTRGGTQYF.

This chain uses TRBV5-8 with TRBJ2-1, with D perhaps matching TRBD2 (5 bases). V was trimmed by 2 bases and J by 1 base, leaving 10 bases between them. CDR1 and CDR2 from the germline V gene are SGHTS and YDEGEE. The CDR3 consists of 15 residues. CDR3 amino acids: CASSFEGASYNEQFF. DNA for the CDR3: TGTGCCAGCAGCTTCGAGGGAGCGTCCTACAATGAGCAGTTCTTC.

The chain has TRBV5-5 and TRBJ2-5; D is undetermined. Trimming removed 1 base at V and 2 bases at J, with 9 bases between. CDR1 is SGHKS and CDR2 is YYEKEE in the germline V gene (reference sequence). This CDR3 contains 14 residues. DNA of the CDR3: TGTGCCAGCAGCTTGAGTGCGGAGCAAGAGACCCAGTACTTC. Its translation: CASSLSAEQETQYF.

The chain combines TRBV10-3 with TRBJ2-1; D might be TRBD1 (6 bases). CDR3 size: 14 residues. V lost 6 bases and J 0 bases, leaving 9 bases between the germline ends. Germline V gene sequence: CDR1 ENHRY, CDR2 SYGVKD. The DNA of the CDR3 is TGTGCCATCAGCCTAGGGGGCTCCTACAATGAGCAGTTCTTC. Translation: CAISLGGSYNEQFF.

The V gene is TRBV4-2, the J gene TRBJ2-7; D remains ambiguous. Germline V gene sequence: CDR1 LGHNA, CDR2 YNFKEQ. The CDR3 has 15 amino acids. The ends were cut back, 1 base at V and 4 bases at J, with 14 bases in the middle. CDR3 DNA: TGTGCCAGCAGCCAAGGTCATTCTCGCGGTTACGAGCAGTACTTC. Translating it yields CASSQGHSRGYEQYF.

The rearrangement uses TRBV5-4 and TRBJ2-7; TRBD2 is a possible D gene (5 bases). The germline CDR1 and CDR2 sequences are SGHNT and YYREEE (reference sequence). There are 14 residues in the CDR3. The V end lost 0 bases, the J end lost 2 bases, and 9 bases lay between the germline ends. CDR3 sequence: CASSLDGETYEQYF. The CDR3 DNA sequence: TGTGCCAGCAGCTTGGACGGGGAGACCTACGAGCAGTACTTC.

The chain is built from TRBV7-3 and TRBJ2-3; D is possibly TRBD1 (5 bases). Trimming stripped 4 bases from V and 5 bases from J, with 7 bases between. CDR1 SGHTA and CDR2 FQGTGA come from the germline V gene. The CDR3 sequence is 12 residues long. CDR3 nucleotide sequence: TGTGCCAGCAGCTCAAGGGGAGATACGCAGTATTTT. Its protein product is CASSSRGDTQYF.

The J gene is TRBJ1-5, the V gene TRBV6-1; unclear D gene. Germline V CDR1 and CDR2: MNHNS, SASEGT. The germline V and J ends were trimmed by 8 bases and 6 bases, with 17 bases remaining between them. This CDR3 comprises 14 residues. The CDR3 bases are TGTGCCAGCTCGGAGGTAATCTATAGTCAGCCCCAGCATTTT. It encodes CASSEVIYSQPQHF.

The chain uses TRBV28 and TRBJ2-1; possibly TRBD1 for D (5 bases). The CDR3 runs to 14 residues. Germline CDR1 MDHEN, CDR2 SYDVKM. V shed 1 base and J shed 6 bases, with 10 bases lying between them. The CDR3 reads CASSLSGLFNEQFF. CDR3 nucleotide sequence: TGTGCCAGCAGTTTATCAGGGTTATTCAATGAGCAGTTCTTC.

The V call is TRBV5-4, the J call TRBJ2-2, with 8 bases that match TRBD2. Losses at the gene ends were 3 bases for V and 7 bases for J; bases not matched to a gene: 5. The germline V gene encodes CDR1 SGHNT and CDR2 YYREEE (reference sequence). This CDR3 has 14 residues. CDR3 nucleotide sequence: TGTGCCAGCAGCTCGGGACTAGTCGACGGGGAGCTGTTTTTT. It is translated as CASSSGLVDGELFF.

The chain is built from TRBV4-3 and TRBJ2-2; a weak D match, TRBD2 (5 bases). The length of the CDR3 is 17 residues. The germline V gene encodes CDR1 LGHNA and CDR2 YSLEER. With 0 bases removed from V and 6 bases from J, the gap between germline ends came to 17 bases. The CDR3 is CASSQEGPGVGPGELFF. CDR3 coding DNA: TGCGCCAGCAGCCAAGAAGGCCCCGGGGTAGGGCCCGGGGAGCTGTTTTTT.

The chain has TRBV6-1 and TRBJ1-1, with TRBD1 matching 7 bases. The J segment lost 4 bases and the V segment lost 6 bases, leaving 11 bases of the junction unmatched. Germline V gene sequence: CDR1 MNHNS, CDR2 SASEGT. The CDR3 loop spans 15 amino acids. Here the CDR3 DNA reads TGTGCCAGCAGGAGGACAGGCGAGTGGGGCACTGAAGCTTTCTTT. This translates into CASRRTGEWGTEAFF.